The 9 T cell receptor beta chains in this list originate from one sample, sequenced in a study of long-term antiretroviral therapy in people with HIV. Survey level was the resolution at which the v3.0 immunoSEQ assay ran. Produced via immunoSEQ multiplex PCR; TCRdb's table is partial and in-frame only. Counted here are roughly 18,000 clones, roughly nine tenths occurring once; the ten biggest clones make up 10% to 15%. Sequencing was performed on unsorted PBMCs, taken 0.6 years after starting antiretroviral therapy. These receptors were collected from a middle-aged woman with HIV.

This chain joins TRBV27 and TRBJ2-3; D gene unclear. Germline CDR1 is MNHEY and CDR2 is SMNVEV (reference sequence). The CDR3 extends over 15 amino acids. V was clipped by 2 bases and J by 2 bases, with 11 bases between them. The CDR3 protein is CASSLQEPHTDTQYF. The CDR3 nucleotides read TGTGCCAGCAGTTTACAGGAACCCCACACAGATACGCAGTATTTT.

This chain uses TRBV7-9 with TRBJ2-3, with D perhaps assigned TRBD1 or TRBD2 (5 bases each). This CDR3 is 13 amino acids long. CDR1 is SEHNR and CDR2 is FQNEAQ in the germline V gene (reference sequence). V shed 4 bases and J shed 2 bases, with 7 bases lying between them. The CDR3 DNA sequence: TGTGCCAGCAGCTCCGGGACCACAGATACGCAGTATTTT. Residues: CASSSGTTDTQYF.

The chain uses TRBV6-5 and TRBJ2-2; 8 bases fit TRBD2. This CDR3 has 16 residues. V trimming: 0 bases; J trimming: 6 bases; junction bases outside the gene matches: 6. CDR1 is MNHEY and CDR2 is SVGAGI in the germline V gene. The CDR3 DNA reads as TGTGCCAGCAGTTACTCGATGGTCGGGGGGGCCGGGGAGCTGTTTTTT. Amino acid sequence: CASSYSMVGGAGELFF.

The V call is TRBV10-2, the J call TRBJ2-7; D not resolved. The CDR3 extends over 14 amino acids. Per germline, CDR1 WSHSY and CDR2 SAAADI. V lost 4 bases and J lost 6, with 16 bases in between. The CDR3, as DNA: TGCGCCAGCAGTGCGAGACAAACCCTCTCCGAGCAGTACTTC. Translating gives CASSARQTLSEQYF.

The J gene is TRBJ1-3, the V gene TRBV7-6; D uncertain. Germline-derived CDR1 and CDR2 are SGHVS and FNYEAQ. Trimming stripped 5 bases from V and 0 bases from J, with 8 bases between. The length of the CDR3 is 14 residues. The CDR3 nucleotides read TGTGCCAGCAGCCCCACTAACTCTGGAAACACCATATATTTT. Its protein product is CASSPTNSGNTIYF.

V is TRBV7-2 and J is TRBJ1-4; 9 positions agree with TRBD1. In germline, CDR1 is SGHTA, CDR2 FQGNSA. The CDR3 runs 15 residues. The V and J ends lost 4 bases and 7 bases, in that order; junction bases with no gene match: 7. This CDR3 is CASSSGQGGGEKLFF. DNA of the CDR3: TGTGCCAGCAGCTCGGGACAGGGAGGCGGTGAAAAACTGTTTTTT.

The chain employs TRBV7-9 and TRBJ1-5; D is unclear. Germline CDR1 and CDR2: SEHNR and FQNEAQ (reference sequence). The CDR3 length is 12 residues. V lost 5 bases to trimming and J lost 9 bases, with 11 bases between them. CDR3 region: CASSQMSGPQHF. The DNA of the CDR3 is TGTGCCAGCAGCCAGATGTCAGGGCCCCAGCATTTT.

V and J are TRBV2 and TRBJ1-2; the match to TRBD1 covers 9 bases. Germline V lookup: CDR1 SNHLY, CDR2 FYNNEI. The CDR3 length is 14 residues. With V trimmed by 10 bases and J by 7 bases, 13 bases remained unmatched. CDR3 coding DNA: TGTGCCACAGAGGGACAGGGCTTGGAGGGTGGCTACACCTTC. This codes for CATEGQGLEGGYTF.

The rearrangement uses TRBV27 and TRBJ1-1, with 9 bases aligning to TRBD1. Germline assignment: CDR1 MNHEY and CDR2 SMNVEV (reference sequence). The V and J ends lost 3 bases and 5 bases, in that order; junction bases with no gene match: 4. CDR3 length equals 14 residues. This CDR3 is CASSFRTGATEAFF. Written as DNA, the CDR3 is TGTGCCAGCAGTTTCCGGACAGGGGCAACTGAAGCTTTCTTT.